This T cell receptor beta chain was recorded in a study of blood T cell repertoires in COVID-19. Whole-study context: The United States, Italy and Spain were the sources of the acute and convalescent COVID-19 samples.

The repertoire was sequenced with immunoSEQ multiplex PCR; TCRdb's copy has only in-frame clones and lacks some. The profile shows around 150,000 clones, just over 90% of them singletons. The receptor was isolated from a woman aged 55-75 years with COVID-19, enrolled during active disease. The specimen was peripheral blood.

In DNA form, the CDR3 reads TGCAGCTCCTACGGGACAGCCTATGGCTACACCTTC. Protein sequence: CSSYGTAYGYTF. V usage is TRBV29-1 and J usage is TRBJ1-2; 7 bases align to TRBD1. CDR3 length: 12 amino acids. The V segment lost 8 bases and the J segment 4 bases; nucleotides outside the gene matches: 7. The germline V gene has CDR1 SQVTM and CDR2 ANQGSEA.